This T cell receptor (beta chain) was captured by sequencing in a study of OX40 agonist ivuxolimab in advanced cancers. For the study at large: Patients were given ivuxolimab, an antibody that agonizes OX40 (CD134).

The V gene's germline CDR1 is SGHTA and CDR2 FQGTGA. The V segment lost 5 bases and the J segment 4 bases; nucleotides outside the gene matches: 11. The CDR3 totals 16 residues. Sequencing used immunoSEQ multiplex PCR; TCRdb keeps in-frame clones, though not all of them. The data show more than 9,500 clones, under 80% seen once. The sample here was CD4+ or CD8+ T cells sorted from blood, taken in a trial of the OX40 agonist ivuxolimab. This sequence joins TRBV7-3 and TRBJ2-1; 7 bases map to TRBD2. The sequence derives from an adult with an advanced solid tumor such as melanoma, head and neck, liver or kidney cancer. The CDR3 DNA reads TGTGCCAGCAGCGCCACCCTCGCGCGGGAGTACAATGAGCAGTTCTTC. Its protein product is CASSATLAREYNEQFF. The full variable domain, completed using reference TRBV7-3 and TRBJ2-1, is GAGVSQTPSNKVTEKGKYVELRCDPISGHTALYWYRQSLGQGPEFLIYFQGTGAADDSGLPNDRFFAVRPEGSVSTLKIQRTERGDSAVYLCASSATLAREYNEQFFGPGTRLTVL.